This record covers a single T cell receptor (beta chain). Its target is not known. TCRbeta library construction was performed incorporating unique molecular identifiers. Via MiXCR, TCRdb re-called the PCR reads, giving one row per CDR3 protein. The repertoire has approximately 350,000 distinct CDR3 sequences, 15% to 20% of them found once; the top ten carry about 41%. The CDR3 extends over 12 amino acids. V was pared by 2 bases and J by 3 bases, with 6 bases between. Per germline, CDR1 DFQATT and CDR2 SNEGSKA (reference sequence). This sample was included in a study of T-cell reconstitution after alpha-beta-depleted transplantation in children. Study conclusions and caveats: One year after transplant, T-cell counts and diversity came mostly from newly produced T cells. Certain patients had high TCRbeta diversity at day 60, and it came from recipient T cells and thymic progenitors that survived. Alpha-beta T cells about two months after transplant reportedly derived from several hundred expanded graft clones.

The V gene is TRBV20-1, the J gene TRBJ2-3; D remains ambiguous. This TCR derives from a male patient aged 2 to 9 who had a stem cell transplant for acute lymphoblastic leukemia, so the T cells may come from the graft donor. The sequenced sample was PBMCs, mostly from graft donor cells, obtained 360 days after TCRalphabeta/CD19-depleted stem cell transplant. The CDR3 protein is CSARTATDTQYF. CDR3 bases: TGCAGTGCTAGAACCGCGACAGATACGCAGTATTTT.